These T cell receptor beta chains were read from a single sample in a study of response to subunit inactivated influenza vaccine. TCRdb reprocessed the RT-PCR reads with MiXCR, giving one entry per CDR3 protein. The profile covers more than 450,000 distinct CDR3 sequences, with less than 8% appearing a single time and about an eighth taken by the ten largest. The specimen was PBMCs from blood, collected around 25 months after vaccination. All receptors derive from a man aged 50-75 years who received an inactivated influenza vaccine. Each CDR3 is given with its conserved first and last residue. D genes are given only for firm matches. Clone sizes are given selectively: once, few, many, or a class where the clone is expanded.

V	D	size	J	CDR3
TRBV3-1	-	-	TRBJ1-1	CASSPGLRNTEAFF
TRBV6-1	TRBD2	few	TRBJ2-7	CASKRAGGLDEQYF
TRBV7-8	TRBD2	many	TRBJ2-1	CASSIGLAGGYNEQFF
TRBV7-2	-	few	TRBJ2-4	CASSPNRDIKNIQYF
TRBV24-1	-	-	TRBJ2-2	CATMPRANTGELFF
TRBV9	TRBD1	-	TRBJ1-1	CASSPRTGGRSTEAFF
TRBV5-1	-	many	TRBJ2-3	CASIEGTSTDTQYF
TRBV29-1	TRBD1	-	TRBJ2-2	CSVERWLSTGTNTGELFF
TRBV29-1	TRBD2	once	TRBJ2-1	CSVVAGKGQFF
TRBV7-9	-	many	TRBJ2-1	CASSPSGQLSEQFF
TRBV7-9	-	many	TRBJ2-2	CASRALGNTGELFF
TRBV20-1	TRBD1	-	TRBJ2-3	CSAEGQGTDTQYF
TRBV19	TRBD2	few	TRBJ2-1	CASSSRSGGYNEQFF
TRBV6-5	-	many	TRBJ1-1	CASSYIAGHVGRDTEAFF
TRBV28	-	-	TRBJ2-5	CASTTREAGQETQYF
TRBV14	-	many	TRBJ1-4	CASSQDSTTSEKLFF
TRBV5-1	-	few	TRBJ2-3	CASSLEPGAKDTQYF
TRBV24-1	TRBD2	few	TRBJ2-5	CATSDPGLAGGYQETQYF
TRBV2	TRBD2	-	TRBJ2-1	CASSGFGGGPNEQFF
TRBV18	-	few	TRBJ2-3	CASSPIRHTWVPGSSGDTQYF
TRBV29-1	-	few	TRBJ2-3	CSLRLGGTDTQYF
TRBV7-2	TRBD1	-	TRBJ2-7	CASSWGQGTGSYEQYF
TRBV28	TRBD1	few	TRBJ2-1	CASSLVQGAGYNEQFF
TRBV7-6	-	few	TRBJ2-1	CASSPLGKGNEQFF
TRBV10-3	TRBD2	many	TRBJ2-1	CAISTTSVVQFF
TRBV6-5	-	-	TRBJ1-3	CASSYTGSLRSGNTIYF
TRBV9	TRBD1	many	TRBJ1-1	CASSLQQGAISEAFF
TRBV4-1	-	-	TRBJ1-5	CASSQEDYSNQPQHF
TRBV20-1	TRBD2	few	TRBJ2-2	CSASQGLANTGELFF
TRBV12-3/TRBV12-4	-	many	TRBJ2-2	CASSRLGTPRNTGELFF
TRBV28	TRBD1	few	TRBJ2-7	CASSLGKFDREIIHEQYF
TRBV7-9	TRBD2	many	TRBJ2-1	CASSLAGTNEQFF
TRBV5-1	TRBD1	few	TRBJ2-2	CASSSRTGLTGELFF
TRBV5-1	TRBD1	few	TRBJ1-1	CASSLERQGEAFF
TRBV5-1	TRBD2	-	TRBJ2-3	CASSLGTAGGSDTQYF
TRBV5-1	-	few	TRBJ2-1	CASSSGSSNEQFF
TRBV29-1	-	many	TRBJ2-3	CSVERIFRASESMGPDTQYF
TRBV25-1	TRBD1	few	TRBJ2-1	CASTTGGLEQFF
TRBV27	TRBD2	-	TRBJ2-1	CASGGRANNEQFF
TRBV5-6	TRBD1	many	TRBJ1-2	CASSPRTGDGYTF
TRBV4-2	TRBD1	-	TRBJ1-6	CASSRQGVAKGLGGIHF
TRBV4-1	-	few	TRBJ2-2	CASSQETVISGELFF
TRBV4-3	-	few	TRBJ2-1	CASSQEAVSYNEQFF
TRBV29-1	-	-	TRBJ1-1	CSGGHITLSEAFF
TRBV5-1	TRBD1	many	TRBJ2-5	CASSLRTGQETQYF